This TCR beta chain was captured by sequencing in a study of cytomegalovirus exposure and HLA in healthy donors. A multiplex PCR was run with 60 Vbeta primers and 13 Jbeta primers. Clones were read by immunoSEQ multiplex PCR, and TCRdb kept only the in-frame ones, dropping some. The sample lists about 160,000 clones; around two thirds were seen once. V lost 3 bases and J lost 2, with 14 bases in between. Per the germline V gene, CDR1 is MGHDK and CDR2 is SYGVNS. This CDR3 comprises 16 residues. This clone was counted a few times. The sequence was collected from a man aged 45-60 years in good health and CMV-seronegative. V usage is TRBV25-1 and J usage is TRBJ1-5, with a tentative D call TRBD1 (6 bases). Sequenced material: PBMCs. In DNA, the CDR3 is TGTGCCAGCAGTGAGTCGGGGGGCGCGGGCAATCAGCCCCAGCATTTT. It encodes CASSESGGAGNQPQHF.